Listed here is a single T cell receptor (beta chain). This entry is derived from a study of blood T cell repertoires in COVID-19. Background on the study: Acute and convalescent COVID-19 specimens originated in the United States, Italy and Spain.

V was cut by 3 bases and J by 3 bases, with 18 bases left in between. The CDR3 sequence is 17 residues long. Germline V lookup: CDR1 LGHDT, CDR2 YNNKEL (reference sequence). Only in-frame clones appear in the TCRdb table, and some are missing; sequencing was by immunoSEQ multiplex PCR. The sample holds 140,000 to 150,000 clones; around 83% are singletons and the top ten take around 9.6%. V and J are TRBV3-1 (or the pseudogene TRBV3-2) and TRBJ2-1, with D perhaps TRBD1 (6 bases). Sequenced: peripheral blood. The receptor was isolated from a man aged 55 to 70 with active or convalescent COVID-19. CDR3 coding DNA: TGTGCCAGCAGCCACGATTGGCCAGGGGCGAGCTACAATGAGCAGTTCTTC. Its translation is CASSHDWPGASYNEQFF.